This T cell receptor beta chain originates from a study of T cell changes during pregnancy in multiple sclerosis. This table comes from immunoSEQ multiplex PCR, and its TCRdb copy is limited to in-frame clones, with some not included. The sample holds tens of thousands of clones; around nine tenths are singletons and the top ten take 3.7%. The CDR3 extends over 17 amino acids. V was pared by 0 bases and J by 2 bases, with 8 bases of the junction left unmatched. CDR1 and CDR2 (germline): SGDLS, YYNGEE. The sequencing used peripheral blood, collected after pregnancy. This chain links TRBV9 with TRBJ2-1; 7 bases fit TRBD2. The TCR comes from a female donor in good health, enrolled as a control in a pregnancy study. In DNA form, the CDR3 reads TGTGCCAGCAGCGTAGAAGCCGGACTAGATCCCTACAATGAGCAGTTCTTC. Residues: CASSVEAGLDPYNEQFF.